This TCR beta chain appears in the sequencing data of a study of cytomegalovirus exposure and HLA in healthy donors. Overall study context: Drawn from HLA-typed donors, 80 million to 95 million unique TCRs were held in an early data release.

Note on this clone: Its matching antigen is unknown.

General study points: Presence/absence results assume similar sequencing depth per donor, which may not hold. CMV serostatus was the only recorded immune exposure for donors. One variant, a missense change in DCLRE1C, was linked in a later analysis to TCR beta V- and J-gene trimming.

In the PCR, 60 Vbeta and 13 Jbeta primers were used. Here immunoSEQ multiplex PCR was the method, and the copy in TCRdb shows in-frame clones only, minus some. Among about 130,000 clones, around 72% were seen once, and the ten largest hold less than 5%. Germline V lookup: CDR1 SGHRS, CDR2 YFSETQ. Trimming took off 4 bases at V and 7 bases at J, with 21 bases between the two ends. This CDR3 spans 15 amino acids. The sequence derives from a young man in good health and CMV-seronegative. Sequencing was performed on PBMCs. The rearrangement uses TRBV5-1 and TRBJ2-7; D is possibly TRBD1 (6 bases). The CDR3: CASSPGQPLLLEQYF. CDR3 nucleotides: TGCGCCAGCAGCCCGGGACAACCCTTACTCCTTGAGCAGTACTTC. The whole variable domain, remainder taken from reference TRBV5-1 and TRBJ2-7, is KAGVTQTPRYLIKTRGQQVTLSCSPISGHRSVSWYQQTPGQGLQFLFEYFSETQRNKGNFPGRFSGRQFSNSRSEMNVSTLELGDSALYLCASSPGQPLLLEQYFGPGTRLTVT.